The TCR beta chain described here comes from a study of shared clonotypes between healthy human individuals. Source study methods: Junction-only sequences without quality scores were provided by ImmunoSEQ, so filtering was different. Data came from immunoSEQ multiplex PCR; TCRdb stores just in-frame clones and leaves some out. V and J calls and clone size come straight from that table; D and trimming were deduced from the DNA. The repertoire includes over a million clones, about three quarters of them detected once, and about 1.4% sits in the top ten. On this clone: What it binds is unknown.

Study results and caveats: Clonotypes shared by all four donors outscored non-shared clonotypes in generation probability. Incomplete sequencing of sorted subsets was indicated by rarefaction despite large depth.

CD4+ cells underwent separation, giving CD45RA+ naive and CD45RA-negative memory subsets. What was sequenced was memory CD4+ T cells sorted from blood. Indicated subset: CD45RA-negative fraction. The receptor was derived from a man aged 18 to 29 in good health.

This chain's CDR3 is CASRIRDANTGELFF. CDR3 DNA: TGTGCCAGCAGGATCCGGGACGCTAACACCGGGGAGCTGTTTTTT. The rearrangement links TRBV2 to TRBJ2-2; tentatively, D is TRBD1 or TRBD2 (5 bases each). The germline gives CDR1 SNHLY, CDR2 FYNNEI. The V end lost 6 bases, the J end lost 2 bases, and 13 bases lay between the germline ends. The CDR3 is 15 residues long.